Sequencing of this T cell receptor (beta chain) was carried out in a study of T cell responses to AZD1222 COVID-19 vaccine. Of note for this clone: Its antigen is unidentified.

This CDR3 comprises 15 residues. After removal of 5 bases from V and 3 bases from J, the junction contained 7 bases not matched to a gene. Germline V gives CDR1 SGHVS, CDR2 FQNEAQ. General observations from the study: Just 5 or 6 AZD1222 recipients tested seropositive at baseline. Donors skewed white British and female; clonal diversity was possibly underestimated.

Some clones are missing from TCRdb's copy, which holds only in-frame ones; the method was immunoSEQ multiplex PCR. This sample yields 150,000 to 200,000 clones, of which roughly 91% are seen a single time; roughly 26% belongs to the top ten. The chain links TRBV7-8 to TRBJ2-1, with 7 bases lining up with TRBD1. Sequencing used peripheral blood, obtained 28 days after the second AZD1222 dose. The receptor was derived from an adult who received the AZD1222 COVID-19 vaccine. In DNA form, the CDR3 reads TGTGCCAGCAGCACCTACAGGGGTCTCTACAATGAGCAGTTCTTC. Residues: CASSTYRGLYNEQFF.